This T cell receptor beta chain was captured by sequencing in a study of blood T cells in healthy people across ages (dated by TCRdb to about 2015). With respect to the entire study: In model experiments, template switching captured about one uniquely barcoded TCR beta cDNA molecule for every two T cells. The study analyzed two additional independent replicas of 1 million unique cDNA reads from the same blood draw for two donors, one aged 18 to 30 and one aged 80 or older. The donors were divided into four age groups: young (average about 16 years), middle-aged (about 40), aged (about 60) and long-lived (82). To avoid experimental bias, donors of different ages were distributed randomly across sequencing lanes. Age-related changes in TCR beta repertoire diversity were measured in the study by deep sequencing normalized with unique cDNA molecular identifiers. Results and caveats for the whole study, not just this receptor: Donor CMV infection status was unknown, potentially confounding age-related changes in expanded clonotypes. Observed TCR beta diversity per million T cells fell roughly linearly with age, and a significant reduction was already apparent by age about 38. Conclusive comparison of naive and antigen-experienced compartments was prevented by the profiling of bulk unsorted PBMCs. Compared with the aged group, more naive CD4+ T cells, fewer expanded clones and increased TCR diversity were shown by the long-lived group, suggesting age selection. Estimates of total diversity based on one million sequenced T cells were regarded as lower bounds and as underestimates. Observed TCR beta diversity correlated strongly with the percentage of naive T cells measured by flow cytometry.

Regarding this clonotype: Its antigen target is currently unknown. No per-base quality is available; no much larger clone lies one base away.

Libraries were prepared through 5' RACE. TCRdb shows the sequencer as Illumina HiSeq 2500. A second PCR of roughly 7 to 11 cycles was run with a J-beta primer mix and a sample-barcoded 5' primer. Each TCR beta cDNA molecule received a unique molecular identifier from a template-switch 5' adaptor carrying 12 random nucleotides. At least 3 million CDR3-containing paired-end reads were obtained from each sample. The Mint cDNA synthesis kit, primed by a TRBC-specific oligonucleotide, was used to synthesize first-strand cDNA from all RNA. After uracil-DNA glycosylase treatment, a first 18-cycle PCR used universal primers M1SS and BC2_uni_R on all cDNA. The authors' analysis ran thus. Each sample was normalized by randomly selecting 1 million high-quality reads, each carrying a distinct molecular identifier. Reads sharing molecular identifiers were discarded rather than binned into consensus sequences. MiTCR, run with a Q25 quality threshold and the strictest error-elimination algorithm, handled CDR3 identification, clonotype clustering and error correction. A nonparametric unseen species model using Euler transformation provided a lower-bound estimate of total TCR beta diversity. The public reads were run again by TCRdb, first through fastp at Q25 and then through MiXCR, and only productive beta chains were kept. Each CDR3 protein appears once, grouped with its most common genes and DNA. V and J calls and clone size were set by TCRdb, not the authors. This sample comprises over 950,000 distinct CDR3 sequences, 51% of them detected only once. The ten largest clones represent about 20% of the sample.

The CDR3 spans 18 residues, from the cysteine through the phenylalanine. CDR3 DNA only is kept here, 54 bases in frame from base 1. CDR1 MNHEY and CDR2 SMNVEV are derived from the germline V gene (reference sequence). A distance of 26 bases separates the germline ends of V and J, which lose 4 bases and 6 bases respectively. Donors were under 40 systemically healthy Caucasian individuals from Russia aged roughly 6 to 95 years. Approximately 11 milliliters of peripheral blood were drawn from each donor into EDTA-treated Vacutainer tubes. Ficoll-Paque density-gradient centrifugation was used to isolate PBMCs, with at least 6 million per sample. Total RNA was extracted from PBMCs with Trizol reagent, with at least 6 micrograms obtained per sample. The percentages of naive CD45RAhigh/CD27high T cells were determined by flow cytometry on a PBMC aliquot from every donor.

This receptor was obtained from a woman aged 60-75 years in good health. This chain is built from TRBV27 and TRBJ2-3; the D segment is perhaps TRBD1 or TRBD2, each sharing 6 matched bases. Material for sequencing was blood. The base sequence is TGTGCCAGCAGTTCTCCGGGAAGGGACGGGGGTAGGGGGGATACGCAGTATTTT. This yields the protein CASSSPGRDGGRGDTQYF.